These 8 T cell receptor beta chains were all obtained from the same sample, sequenced in a study of cytomegalovirus exposure and HLA in healthy donors. Sequenced by immunoSEQ multiplex PCR; TCRdb stores in-frame clones only, minus some. The sample contains some 140,000 clones, 89% of which appear only once. Sequenced input: PBMCs. Receptors were obtained from a woman aged 18 to 35 in good health and CMV-seropositive.

This clone was counted once. The chain uses TRBV9 and TRBJ2-3; perhaps TRBD1 as D (6 bases). The CDR3 is 17 amino acids. CDR1 and CDR2 from the germline V gene are SGDLS and YYNGEE. The V end lost 2 bases, the J end lost 0 bases, and 16 bases lay between the germline ends. CDR3 nucleotides: TGTGCCAGCAGCGTCGGGACAAAAGCAACTAGCACAGATACGCAGTATTTT. Translation gives CASSVGTKATSTDTQYF.

This chain joins TRBV27 and TRBJ1-1; no definite D call. This CDR3 region has 12 residues. From germline, CDR1 is MNHEY and CDR2 SMNVEV (reference sequence). The V end was cut by 2 bases, the J end by 5 bases, with 6 bases between. This CDR3 reads CASSLPGTEAFF. Written as DNA, the CDR3 is TGTGCCAGCAGTTTACCCGGGACTGAAGCTTTCTTT.

The chain carries TRBV5-6 and TRBJ1-1; TRBD1 matches 9 bases. Looked up from germline, CDR1 is SGHDT and CDR2 is YYEEEE. CDR3 length equals 12 residues. The V and J ends lost 10 bases and 4 bases, in that order; junction bases with no gene match: 5. CDR3 in amino acids: CAGQGLGTEAFF. The CDR3 DNA sequence: TGTGCCGGACAGGGGTTGGGCACTGAAGCTTTCTTT.

V and J are TRBV5-1 and TRBJ2-2, with TRBD2 as a possible D gene (7 bases). The CDR3 has 18 residues. The germline gives CDR1 SGHRS, CDR2 YFSETQ. V was cut by 1 base and J by 3 bases, with 19 bases left in between. CDR3 nucleotide sequence: TGCGCCAGCAGCTTGTTTCGAGGGGGGGGTACCCACACCGGGGAGCTGTTTTTT. Translation: CASSLFRGGGTHTGELFF.

The chain uses TRBV5-6 and TRBJ1-1, with 9 bases that match TRBD1. The CDR3 consists of 13 residues. The germline CDR1 and CDR2 sequences are SGHDT and YYEEEE. V lost 5 bases, J lost 5 bases, and 4 bases stayed unmatched. The CDR3 bases are TGTGCCAGCAGTCGGACAGGGGTGACTGAAGCTTTCTTT. It translates to CASSRTGVTEAFF.

V and J are TRBV29-1 and TRBJ2-2; unclear D gene. Trimming took 7 bases from V and 0 from J, leaving 12 bases between them. Germline V gives CDR1 SQVTM, CDR2 ANQGSEA. The CDR3 runs 14 residues. The CDR3 DNA sequence: TGCAGCGCGTTCCCAGAATCGAACACCGGGGAGCTGTTTTTT. This gives the protein CSAFPESNTGELFF.

This clone was observed a handful of times. CDR3 DNA: TGTGCCAGCAGTTCCTCCGGGACAGTAGCCAAAAACATTCAGTACTTC. It yields the protein CASSSSGTVAKNIQYF. The J gene is TRBJ2-4, the V gene TRBV7-2; 7 nucleotides align to TRBD1. Germline CDR1 reads SGHTA; CDR2 reads FQGNSA. After removal of 6 bases from V and 0 bases from J, the junction contained 8 bases not matched to a gene. The CDR3 covers 16 residues.

This clone appeared a few times. Additional DNA sequences in this sample encode the identical CDR3. The chain has TRBV27 and TRBJ2-7, with D hard to call. Trimming stripped 5 bases from V and 4 bases from J, with 12 bases between. Germline V CDR1 and CDR2: MNHEY, SMNVEV (reference sequence). The CDR3 has 13 amino acids. The CDR3 loop is CASSVTPRYEQYF. The CDR3 coding sequence is TGTGCCAGCAGTGTCACCCCCAGGTACGAGCAGTACTTC.